This T cell receptor beta chain was recovered during a study of metastatic and nonmetastatic thyroid tumors. Through MiXCR, TCRdb re-clonotyped the PCR reads. This sample has roughly 64,000 clones, with under 5% found just once. Germline CDR1 is KGHSH and CDR2 is LQKENI. The CDR3 runs to 16 residues. V was trimmed by 2 bases and J by 9 bases, leaving 23 bases between them. The table lists this clone with many counts. No patient received treatment before thyroid surgery. The chain carries TRBV18 and TRBJ2-7; TRBD2 is a possible D gene (6 bases). The receptor's source is a female donor with papillary thyroid cancer or a benign thyroid nodule (not recorded which). Some clones in this sample may be carry-over from other donors' samples. The sequenced material came from blood. CDR3 loop: CASSPFMEGAGSGQYF. The CDR3 coding sequence is TGTGCCAGCTCACCATTCATGGAGGGAGCAGGTTCGGGGCAGTACTTC.